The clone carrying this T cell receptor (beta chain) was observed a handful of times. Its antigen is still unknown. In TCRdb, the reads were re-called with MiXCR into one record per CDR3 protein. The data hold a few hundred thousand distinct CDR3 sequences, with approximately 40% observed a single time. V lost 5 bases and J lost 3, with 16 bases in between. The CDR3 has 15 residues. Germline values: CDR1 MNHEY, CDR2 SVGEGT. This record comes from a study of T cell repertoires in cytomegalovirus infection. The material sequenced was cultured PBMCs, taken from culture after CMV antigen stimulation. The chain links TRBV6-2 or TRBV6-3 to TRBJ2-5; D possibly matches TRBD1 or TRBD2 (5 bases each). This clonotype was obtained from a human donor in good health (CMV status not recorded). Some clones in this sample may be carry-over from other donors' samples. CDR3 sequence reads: CASSASGMGEETQYF. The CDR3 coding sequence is TGTGCCAGCAGTGCGTCAGGGATGGGGGAAGAGACCCAGTACTTC.